The rows below give T cell receptor beta chains drawn from one sample of a study of metastatic and nonmetastatic thyroid tumors. TCRdb reanalyzed the PCR reads via MiXCR. The profile shows some 28,000 clones, more than 20% of them singletons. The sequenced sample was blood. The receptors originated from a female donor with papillary thyroid cancer or a benign thyroid nodule (not recorded which). Some clones in this sample may be carry-over from other donors' samples. Both conserved end residues are part of each CDR3. The D gene is left open where the match is weak. Expanded clones get a size class; other rows say once, few or many, or leave the size out.

medium-sized	TRBD1	TRBJ1-2	TRBV6-1	CASTWDSLDYGYTF	TGTGCCAGCACCTGGGACAGCCTGGACTATGGCTACACCTTC
NA	TRBD2	TRBJ2-5	TRBV7-2	CANSPRLAEETQYF	TGTGCCAACAGCCCACGACTAGCGGAAGAGACCCAGTACTTC
many	NA	TRBJ1-2	TRBV28	CASSSNGGYGYGYTF	TGTGCCAGCAGTTCGAACGGAGGTTATGGCTATGGCTACACCTTC
few	NA	TRBJ2-7	TRBV7-2	CASRRTGNEQYF	TGTGCCAGCAGAAGGACGGGTAACGAGCAGTACTTC
many	NA	TRBJ2-5	TRBV13	CASSLISADQETQYF	TGTGCCAGCAGCTTAATATCAGCAGACCAAGAGACCCAGTACTTC
NA	NA	TRBJ2-1	TRBV29-1	CSANPRGEQFF	TGCAGCGCCAACCCAAGGGGTGAGCAGTTCTTC
NA	NA	TRBJ2-2	TRBV2	CASRATLFGQGTRELFF	TGTGCCAGCAGGGCTACCTTATTCGGACAAGGCACCAGGGAGCTGTTTTTT
few	NA	TRBJ2-7	TRBV7-9	CASSLVAYEQYF	TGTGCCAGCAGCTTAGTTGCCTACGAGCAGTACTTC
NA	NA	TRBJ2-3	TRBV5-6	CASSRPRGGTDTQYF	TGTGCCAGCAGCCGCCCAAGGGGAGGCACAGATACGCAGTATTTT
many	NA	TRBJ1-2	TRBV20-1	CSAPKLYGYTF	TGCAGTGCACCGAAGCTGTATGGCTACACCTTC
NA	NA	TRBJ1-1	TRBV6-5	CASSYVEGRTEAFF	TGTGCCAGCAGTTACGTGGAGGGCAGGACTGAAGCTTTCTTT